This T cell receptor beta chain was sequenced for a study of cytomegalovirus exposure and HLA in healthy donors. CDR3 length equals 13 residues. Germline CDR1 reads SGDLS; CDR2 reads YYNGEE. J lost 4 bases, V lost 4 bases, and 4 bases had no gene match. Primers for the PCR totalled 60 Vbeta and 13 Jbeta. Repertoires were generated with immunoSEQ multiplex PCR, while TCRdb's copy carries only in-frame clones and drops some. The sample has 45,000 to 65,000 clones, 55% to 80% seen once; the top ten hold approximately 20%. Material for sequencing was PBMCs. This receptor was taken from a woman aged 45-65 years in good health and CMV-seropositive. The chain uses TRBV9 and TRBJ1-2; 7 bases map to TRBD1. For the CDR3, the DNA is TGTGCCAGCAGCCCACGGACAGGCTATGGCTACACCTTC. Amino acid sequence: CASSPRTGYGYTF.